The present entry profiles one TCR beta chain with its context. The data stem from a study of blood T cell repertoires in COVID-19. Looking at the study overall: Sites in the United States, Italy and Spain provided acute and convalescent COVID-19 samples. The analysed material was cDNA or gDNA that came from T cells, B-cell-depleted T cells, or PBMCs.

The V end was cut by 3 bases, the J end by 0 bases, with 17 bases between. The CDR3 consists of 17 residues. Looked up from germline, CDR1 is KGHSH and CDR2 is LQKENI. In the source study's methods: From reference gene primer amplification, estimates of nucleated cell counts were derived. Data came from immunoSEQ multiplex PCR; TCRdb stores just in-frame clones and leaves some out. V, J and clone size were drawn from that table, and D and trimming were deduced from the DNA. In the table there are about 45,000 clones, about nine tenths of which are singletons. This clonotype originated in a human donor in a cohort sampled during active COVID-19. Sequencing input: peripheral blood. The gene calls are TRBV18 and TRBJ1-2; D unclear. CDR3 in amino acids: CASSPAGHSSSNYGYTF. The DNA of the CDR3 is TGTGCCAGCTCACCCGCAGGTCACAGCAGTTCTAACTATGGCTACACCTTC.